Listed below are T cell receptor beta chains from one sample, sequenced in a study of stem cell transplantation in POMP-related autoinflammatory disease. Generated by immunoSEQ multiplex PCR, the TCRdb table keeps only in-frame clones and is missing some. The data contain thousands of clones, just over 90% of them singletons. The input for sequencing was CD8+ T cells from PBMCs, taken before stem cell transplantation. The receptors come from a human donor with POMP-related autoinflammation and immune dysregulation (PRAID). Both conserved end residues are part of each CDR3. The order of the fields is D gene, J gene, V gene, clone size, CDR3 protein, CDR3 DNA. A D gene is named only where the DNA matches it firmly. Clone size is shown for a subset of rows, as once, few, many or a class of expanded clone.

D gene: TRBD2; J gene: TRBJ2-3; V gene: TRBV9; clone size: .; CDR3 protein: CASSPGTSGRKADTQYF; CDR3 DNA: TGTGCCAGCTCCCCGGGGACTAGCGGGAGGAAGGCAGATACGCAGTATTTT
D gene: .; J gene: TRBJ2-5; V gene: TRBV25-1; clone size: .; CDR3 protein: CASSEYIQDPQETQYF; CDR3 DNA: TGTGCCAGCAGTGAATATATACAGGACCCCCAAGAGACCCAGTACTTC
D gene: TRBD1; J gene: TRBJ1-3; V gene: TRBV5-8; clone size: once; CDR3 protein: CASSLDRGGVDTIYF; CDR3 DNA: TGTGCCAGCAGCTTGGACAGGGGGGGAGTGGACACCATATATTTT
D gene: TRBD2; J gene: TRBJ2-7; V gene: TRBV19; clone size: .; CDR3 protein: CASPHGTSQGEQYF; CDR3 DNA: TGTGCCAGCCCACACGGGACTAGTCAGGGGGAGCAGTACTTC
D gene: .; J gene: TRBJ1-1; V gene: TRBV7-9; clone size: .; CDR3 protein: CASSYGGGLYTEAFF; CDR3 DNA: TGTGCCAGCAGTTACGGCGGGGGCTTGTACACTGAAGCTTTCTTT
D gene: TRBD2; J gene: TRBJ2-7; V gene: TRBV10-1; clone size: .; CDR3 protein: CASAVNWASGGLSYEQYF; CDR3 DNA: TGCGCTTCCGCGGTAAACTGGGCTAGCGGGGGTCTATCCTACGAGCAGTACTTC
D gene: TRBD1; J gene: TRBJ1-1; V gene: TRBV20-1; clone size: .; CDR3 protein: CSATGGTEAFF; CDR3 DNA: TGCAGTGCTACAGGGGGCACTGAAGCTTTCTTT
D gene: .; J gene: TRBJ1-1; V gene: TRBV19; clone size: .; CDR3 protein: CASSIDTLNTEAFF; CDR3 DNA: TGTGCCAGTAGTATAGATACTCTGAACACTGAAGCTTTCTTT
D gene: .; J gene: TRBJ1-1; V gene: TRBV4-2; clone size: .; CDR3 protein: CASSFSGGTEAFF; CDR3 DNA: TGTGCCAGCAGCTTTTCGGGGGGCACTGAAGCTTTCTTT
D gene: TRBD1; J gene: TRBJ2-7; V gene: TRBV6-5; clone size: .; CDR3 protein: CASSWGQGSYEQYF; CDR3 DNA: TGTGCCAGCAGCTGGGGACAGGGGTCCTACGAGCAGTACTTC
D gene: .; J gene: TRBJ2-3; V gene: TRBV7-9; clone size: .; CDR3 protein: CASSQPRAAGTDTQYF; CDR3 DNA: TGTGCCAGCAGCCAACCCCGAGCAGCTGGCACAGATACGCAGTATTTT
D gene: .; J gene: TRBJ1-1; V gene: TRBV7-3; clone size: .; CDR3 protein: CASSTVDGSNTEAFF; CDR3 DNA: TGTGCCAGCAGCACCGTGGACGGTTCGAACACTGAAGCTTTCTTT
D gene: TRBD1; J gene: TRBJ1-2; V gene: TRBV7-6; clone size: few; CDR3 protein: CASSYQGASGYTF; CDR3 DNA: TGTGCCAGCAGCTATCAGGGGGCGTCTGGCTACACCTTC
D gene: .; J gene: TRBJ2-2; V gene: TRBV27; clone size: .; CDR3 protein: CASSTDYLSFGELFF; CDR3 DNA: TGTGCCAGCAGCACGGACTATTTGTCCTTTGGGGAGCTGTTTTTT
D gene: .; J gene: TRBJ2-3; V gene: TRBV5-4; clone size: .; CDR3 protein: CASSRGPTDTQYF; CDR3 DNA: TGTGCCAGCAGCCGCGGACCGACAGATACGCAGTATTTT
D gene: .; J gene: TRBJ2-7; V gene: TRBV11-3; clone size: .; CDR3 protein: CASSLWVEQYF; CDR3 DNA: TGTGCCAGCAGCTTATGGGTCGAGCAGTACTTC
D gene: .; J gene: TRBJ2-7; V gene: TRBV4-1; clone size: .; CDR3 protein: CASSQVDKPYEQYF; CDR3 DNA: TGCGCCAGCAGCCAAGTCGACAAGCCCTACGAGCAGTACTTC
D gene: .; J gene: TRBJ2-1; V gene: TRBV5-4; clone size: .; CDR3 protein: CASSLKNEQFF; CDR3 DNA: TGTGCCAGCAGCTTGAAGAATGAGCAGTTCTTC
D gene: .; J gene: TRBJ1-1; V gene: TRBV27; clone size: .; CDR3 protein: CASSYRQLGYTEAFF; CDR3 DNA: TGTGCCAGCAGTTATAGACAGTTAGGGTACACTGAAGCTTTCTTT
D gene: .; J gene: TRBJ1-2; V gene: TRBV18; clone size: .; CDR3 protein: CASSPSSGSPYYGYTF; CDR3 DNA: TGTGCCAGCTCACCAAGTTCAGGGAGCCCTTACTATGGCTACACCTTC
D gene: .; J gene: TRBJ2-3; V gene: TRBV6-4; clone size: .; CDR3 protein: CASSDPRPDTQYF; CDR3 DNA: TGTGCCAGCAGTGACCCCCGGCCAGATACGCAGTATTTT
D gene: .; J gene: TRBJ2-7; V gene: TRBV13; clone size: .; CDR3 protein: CASSPRGGGYEQYF; CDR3 DNA: TGTGCCAGCAGCCCTAGGGGGGGAGGCTACGAGCAGTACTTC
D gene: .; J gene: TRBJ2-3; V gene: TRBV7-9; clone size: .; CDR3 protein: CASSSSSTDTQYF; CDR3 DNA: TGTGCCAGCAGCTCATCTAGCACAGATACGCAGTATTTT
D gene: .; J gene: TRBJ2-1; V gene: TRBV19; clone size: .; CDR3 protein: CASSILNEQFF; CDR3 DNA: TGTGCCAGTAGTATCCTCAATGAGCAGTTCTTC
D gene: .; J gene: TRBJ1-1; V gene: TRBV4-2; clone size: .; CDR3 protein: CASSQDYGVLNTEAFF; CDR3 DNA: TGTGCCAGCAGCCAAGATTACGGGGTCCTGAACACTGAAGCTTTCTTT
D gene: .; J gene: TRBJ2-1; V gene: TRBV6-5; clone size: .; CDR3 protein: CASSSTGTFSNEQFF; CDR3 DNA: TGTGCCAGCAGTTCAACCGGGACGTTTTCCAATGAGCAGTTCTTC